Described below is a single TCR beta chain sequence and its context. These data belong to a study of blood T cell repertoires in COVID-19. Background on the study: T cells, B-cell-depleted T cells, or PBMCs provided the cDNA or gDNA that served as material.

Recovered Cohort 3 donors showed two negative PCRs, clearance, or symptom resolution. In the original processing: Amplification of reference gene primers was used by the study to estimate nucleated cell counts. Profiled with immunoSEQ multiplex PCR; TCRdb holds only in-frame clones, not every one. The DNA gave D and trimming, while V, J and clone size come from that table. In the table there are around 300,000 clones, 85% of which are singletons. The CDR3 runs to 14 residues. Germline CDR1 is LNHDA and CDR2 is SQIVND (reference sequence). V lost 5 bases and J lost 0, with 8 bases in between. This clonotype was obtained from a woman aged 45-65 years who had recovered from COVID-19. V gene TRBV19 combines with J gene TRBJ2-1; no firm D call. Sequences were obtained from PBMCs or T cells enriched from blood (not recorded which). CDR3 in amino acids: CASSGWSSYNEQFF. The CDR3 DNA reads as TGTGCCAGTAGTGGGTGGAGCTCCTACAATGAGCAGTTCTTC.